A single sample is the source of the 6 T cell receptor beta chains below, sequenced in a study of blood T cells in healthy people across ages (dated by TCRdb to 2014 to 2015). Libraries came from 5' RACE. Sequenced using an Illumina HiSeq 2500. A second PCR of about 6 to 11 cycles was run with a J-beta primer mix and a sample-barcoded 5' primer. Using fastp at Q25 and MiXCR, TCRdb reprocessed the public reads and kept productive beta chains. Identical CDR3 protein sequences are pooled into one entry, listed with their most common genes and DNA. Within this sample are about 1.6 million distinct CDR3 sequences, with approximately 32% of them counted one time only. The leading ten clones occupy 11% of the sample. Specimen: blood. Receptors originate from a woman aged 25 to 45 in good health.

The genes are TRBV9 and TRBJ2-7; TRBD1 agrees at 8 bases. This CDR3 contains 16 residues. The germline CDR1 and CDR2 sequences are SGDLS and YYNGEE. V gave up 4 bases and J gave up 0 bases; unmatched junction bases: 9. CDR3 loop: CASSPQTGVNSYEQYF. The CDR3 DNA follows: TGTGCCAGCAGCCCACAGACAGGGGTTAACTCCTACGAGCAGTACTTC.

The V and J genes are TRBV6-1 and TRBJ2-3; a weak D match, TRBD1 (5 bases). From germline, CDR1 is MNHNS and CDR2 SASEGT. The CDR3 is 18 amino acids. V lost 8 bases and J lost 6, with 30 bases in between. DNA for the CDR3: TGTGCCAGCTATCTAACAGGTTTCTCCCTATTTTTCGTGGATACGCAGTATTTT. As protein: CASYLTGFSLFFVDTQYF.

This clonotype was seen once. This CDR3 reads CASSPRLRGLRETQYF. CDR3 bases: TGTGCCAGCAGTCCTAGGCTCAGGGGGCTTCGTGAGACCCAGTACTTC. The V and J genes are TRBV11-2 and TRBJ2-5; TRBD1 aligns across 8 bases. The CDR3 extends over 16 amino acids. V lost 6 bases and J lost 5; bases outside the gene matches: 14. CDR1 is SGHAT and CDR2 is FQNNGV in the germline V gene.

Comments on this clonotype: This clone may be a read error of a much larger clone one base away. This chain joins TRBV29-1 and TRBJ2-7; perhaps TRBD1 as D (6 bases). From germline, CDR1 is SQVTM and CDR2 ANQGSEA. The CDR3 has 14 residues. The CDR3 bases are TGCAGCTTCAGCGGACAGAATCCCTCCTACGAGCGGTACTTC. Protein sequence: CSFSGQNPSYERYF.

V usage is TRBV15 and J usage is TRBJ2-2; D may be TRBD1 or TRBD2 (5 bases each). Germline V lookup: CDR1 LNHNV, CDR2 YYDKDF (reference sequence). Trimming pared 0 bases from V and 6 bases from J, leaving 8 bases between. The CDR3 sequence is 14 residues long. The CDR3 DNA follows: TGTGCCACCAGCAGAGAGATGGGGGCCGGGGAGCTGTTTTTT. This sequence encodes CATSREMGAGELFF.

The chain uses TRBV7-3 and TRBJ1-5; tentative D call: TRBD1 (5 bases). There are 16 residues in the CDR3. Per germline, CDR1 SGHTA and CDR2 FQGTGA. Deletions cut 0 bases from V and 7 bases from J, with 16 bases between. CDR3 in amino acids: CASSLTTGWGFQPQHF. As DNA, the CDR3 is TGTGCCAGCAGCTTAACAACGGGGTGGGGGTTCCAGCCCCAGCATTTT.